The rows below give T cell receptor beta chains drawn from one sample of a study of blood T cell repertoires in COVID-19. Repertoires were generated with immunoSEQ multiplex PCR, while TCRdb's copy carries only in-frame clones and drops some. The table lists 150,000 or so clones, around 87% of them singletons. The specimen was peripheral blood. These receptors all stem from an elderly man with acute or convalescent COVID-19. CDR3s include the opening cysteine and the closing phenylalanine or tryptophan. The order of the fields is J gene, V gene, clone size, D gene, CDR3 DNA, CDR3 protein. D genes are given only for firm matches. A row's size may be missing; if present it is once, few, many or a size class.

J: TRBJ1-1
V: TRBV19
size: once
D: TRBD1
DNA: TGTGCCAGTAGGCAAGGGACAGTCACTGAAGCTTTCTTT
CDR3: CASRQGTVTEAFF

J: TRBJ1-2
V: TRBV28
size: -
D: -
DNA: TGTGCCAGCAGTCACTTAACTCGAGGGCTAGCTAACTATGGCTACACCTTC
CDR3: CASSHLTRGLANYGYTF

J: TRBJ2-2
V: TRBV5-1
size: -
D: TRBD1
DNA: TGCGCCAGCAGCAATACAGGGGATGGCACCGGGGAGCTGTTTTTT
CDR3: CASSNTGDGTGELFF

J: TRBJ2-7
V: TRBV2
size: -
D: -
DNA: TGTGCCACCGGTTCGAGCTCCTACGAGCAGTACTTC
CDR3: CATGSSSYEQYF

J: TRBJ1-1
V: TRBV6-5
size: -
D: TRBD1
DNA: TGTGCCAGCAGTTACCACAGGGGAGGCACTGAAGCTTTCTTT
CDR3: CASSYHRGGTEAFF

J: TRBJ1-1
V: TRBV19
size: -
D: TRBD1
DNA: TGTGCCAGTAGTACAACCAGGGGGACTGAAGCTTTCTTT
CDR3: CASSTTRGTEAFF

J: TRBJ1-4
V: TRBV5-1
size: few
D: TRBD1
DNA: TGCGCCAGCAGCCTATTGACAGGGTGGAATGAAAAACTGTTTTTT
CDR3: CASSLLTGWNEKLFF

J: TRBJ1-2
V: TRBV7-2
size: -
D: -
DNA: TGTGCCAGCAGCTTACCACCGGGGGCTAACTATGGCTACACCTTC
CDR3: CASSLPPGANYGYTF

J: TRBJ1-1
V: TRBV28
size: -
D: -
DNA: TGTGCCAGCAGTCGAGAACGCATGAACACTGAAGCTTTCTTT
CDR3: CASSRERMNTEAFF

J: TRBJ1-1
V: TRBV9
size: -
D: -
DNA: TGTGCCAGCAGCGTAAGCCCCACCATGAACACTGAAGCTTTCTTT
CDR3: CASSVSPTMNTEAFF

J: TRBJ1-5
V: TRBV28
size: -
D: -
DNA: TGTGCCAGCCGAAAAACCCGGGCGCAGGGGAGGGACCAGCCCCAGCATTTT
CDR3: CASRKTRAQGRDQPQHF

J: TRBJ2-7
V: TRBV30
size: -
D: -
DNA: TGTGCCTGGAGAAGGGGGACCTACGAGCAGTACTTC
CDR3: CAWRRGTYEQYF

J: TRBJ1-2
V: TRBV7-9
size: once
D: -
DNA: TGTGCCAGCAGCGAAGAGGACAAATTCTACAACTATGGCTACACCTTC
CDR3: CASSEEDKFYNYGYTF

J: TRBJ2-1
V: TRBV9
size: -
D: -
DNA: TGTGCCAGCAGCGTAGGGAGCGGCAGCTACAATGAGCAGTTCTTC
CDR3: CASSVGSGSYNEQFF

J: TRBJ2-5
V: TRBV5-1
size: -
D: -
DNA: TGCGCCAGCAGCTTATCGCACCGGGAGACCCAGTACTTC
CDR3: CASSLSHRETQYF

J: TRBJ2-3
V: TRBV12-5
size: -
D: TRBD2
DNA: TGTGCTAGGCCTCTGGGAGAGGGGCGGGGGGTCCTATTCCGCACAGATACGCAGTATTTT
CDR3: CARPLGEGRGVLFRTDTQYF

J: TRBJ1-1
V: TRBV6-5
size: -
D: -
DNA: TGTGCCAGCAGGGGAGGCTCAAGAGCTTTCTTT
CDR3: CASRGGSRAFF

J: TRBJ2-2
V: TRBV2
size: -
D: TRBD1
DNA: TGTGCCAGCCGGCGGACCGGGACAGCCGACACCGGGGAGCTGTTTTTT
CDR3: CASRRTGTADTGELFF

J: TRBJ1-5
V: TRBV5-1
size: -
D: -
DNA: TGCGCCAGCAGCTTAGACAGCCATGATCAGCCCCAGCATTTT
CDR3: CASSLDSHDQPQHF

J: TRBJ2-3
V: TRBV6-5
size: -
D: TRBD2
DNA: TGTGCCAGCAGGGGGACTATACCAGATACGCAGTATTTT
CDR3: CASRGTIPDTQYF

J: TRBJ2-2
V: TRBV24-1
size: -
D: TRBD1
DNA: TGTGCCACCAGTGATTATCAGGGGGCCGTCACCGGGGAGCTGTTTTTT
CDR3: CATSDYQGAVTGELFF

J: TRBJ2-7
V: TRBV7-6
size: few
D: -
DNA: TGTGCCAGCAGCTTATCCCGAGCCTCCAGGGACTGGTACTTC
CDR3: CASSLSRASRDWYF

J: TRBJ1-4
V: TRBV6-5
size: -
D: -
DNA: TGTGCCAGCAGTTACGGGCAGGGCGCTAATGAAAAACTGTTTTTT
CDR3: CASSYGQGANEKLFF

J: TRBJ1-6
V: TRBV18
size: -
D: TRBD1
DNA: TGTGCCAGCTCACCCCCGGACAGGGTCAATTCACCCCTCCACTTT
CDR3: CASSPPDRVNSPLHF

J: TRBJ2-7
V: TRBV29-1
size: once
D: -
DNA: TGCAGCGTTGCAGGGGAAAGTTACGAGCAGTACTTC
CDR3: CSVAGESYEQYF

J: TRBJ2-1
V: TRBV6-1
size: -
D: TRBD2
DNA: TGTGCCAGCAGTGATGGGACTAGTTACAATGAGCAGTTCTTC
CDR3: CASSDGTSYNEQFF

J: TRBJ1-1
V: TRBV11-1
size: -
D: -
DNA: TGTGCCAGCAGCTTAGGAGCGAATTCCCCTGAAGCTTTCTTT
CDR3: CASSLGANSPEAFF

J: TRBJ1-1
V: TRBV6-5
size: -
D: TRBD1
DNA: TGTGCCAGCAGTTACAGGGGGCGAACTGAAGCTTTCTTT
CDR3: CASSYRGRTEAFF

J: TRBJ2-7
V: TRBV6-5
size: -
D: -
DNA: TGTGCCAGCGGGATAAACAGGGATTACGACGAGCAGTACTTC
CDR3: CASGINRDYDEQYF

J: TRBJ2-1
V: TRBV3-1/TRBV3-2
size: -
D: TRBD2
DNA: TGTGCCAGCAGCCAGGGTAGCGGGAGGGGGTACAATGAGCAGTTCTTC
CDR3: CASSQGSGRGYNEQFF

J: TRBJ2-7
V: TRBV6-2/TRBV6-3
size: -
D: -
DNA: TGTGCCAGCAGTTATCGACACGACAGGAGCTCCTACGAGCAGTACTTC
CDR3: CASSYRHDRSSYEQYF

J: TRBJ2-1
V: TRBV19
size: -
D: -
DNA: TGTGCCAGTAGTACCCCTCGCGCCGACAGCCACAATGAGCAGTTCTTC
CDR3: CASSTPRADSHNEQFF

J: TRBJ2-1
V: TRBV4-2
size: -
D: TRBD1
DNA: TGTGCCAGCAGCCACTGGGGAGGGACAGGGGCCAATGAGCAGTTCTTC
CDR3: CASSHWGGTGANEQFF

J: TRBJ1-2
V: TRBV29-1
size: -
D: TRBD1
DNA: TGCAGCGTTGGAGACAGGGGCCTCTATCACACCTTC
CDR3: CSVGDRGLYHTF

J: TRBJ2-7
V: TRBV28
size: -
D: -
DNA: TGTGCCAGCAGTTTGATGAGGGAGCAGTACTTC
CDR3: CASSLMREQYF

J: TRBJ2-5
V: TRBV7-2
size: -
D: -
DNA: TGTGCCAGCAGCTTAACCAAGACTCGACAAGAGACCCAGTACTTC
CDR3: CASSLTKTRQETQYF

J: TRBJ1-5
V: TRBV1
size: -
D: -
DNA: TGCACCAGCAGCCAAGAGAAGACAGAATACAATCAGCCCCAGCATTTT
CDR3: CTSSQEKTEYNQPQHF

J: TRBJ2-5
V: TRBV7-9
size: -
D: TRBD1
DNA: TGTGCCAGCAGCCCACAGGGGGCTCAAGAGACCCAGTACTTC
CDR3: CASSPQGAQETQYF

J: TRBJ2-1
V: TRBV6-5
size: -
D: -
DNA: TGTGCCACCTCGGACAGCTACAATGAGCAGTTCTTC
CDR3: CATSDSYNEQFF

J: TRBJ2-5
V: TRBV19
size: -
D: TRBD1
DNA: TGTGCCAGTAGTAATTACAGGGGGCTTGCAAGGGGGGCCCAGTACTTC
CDR3: CASSNYRGLARGAQYF

J: TRBJ2-1
V: TRBV3-1/TRBV3-2
size: -
D: TRBD1
DNA: TGTGCCAGCAGCCGCCAAAGACCGACAGGGGTTAATGAGCAGTTCTTC
CDR3: CASSRQRPTGVNEQFF

J: TRBJ2-7
V: TRBV2
size: -
D: -
DNA: TGTGCCAGCAGTGAATTAGCAGGGAACGAGCAGTACTTC
CDR3: CASSELAGNEQYF

J: TRBJ1-1
V: TRBV14
size: -
D: -
DNA: TGTGCCAGCAGCCAAGGTCCAGGGTACAGGGCGACTGAAGCTTTCTTT
CDR3: CASSQGPGYRATEAFF

J: TRBJ1-5
V: TRBV6-2/TRBV6-3
size: -
D: -
DNA: TGTGCCAGCAGTTACTCCTATCAGCCCCAGCATTTT
CDR3: CASSYSYQPQHF

J: TRBJ2-1
V: TRBV30
size: once
D: -
DNA: TGTGCCTGGAGTGTTGGGGGGACTCATATTTACAATGAGCAGTTCTTC
CDR3: CAWSVGGTHIYNEQFF

J: TRBJ2-2
V: TRBV10-3
size: few
D: TRBD1
DNA: TGTGCCACAGCCCCACAGGGGGACACCGGGGAGCTGTTTTTT
CDR3: CATAPQGDTGELFF

J: TRBJ2-3
V: TRBV6-2/TRBV6-3
size: -
D: -
DNA: TGTGCCAGCAGTAAGAGAGGCAGCACAGATACGCAGTATTTT
CDR3: CASSKRGSTDTQYF

J: TRBJ2-1
V: TRBV4-1
size: -
D: TRBD2
DNA: TGCGCCAGCAGCCAAGGGACTAGCGGGGTAAAATATGAGCAGTTCTTC
CDR3: CASSQGTSGVKYEQFF

J: TRBJ1-1
V: TRBV6-6
size: -
D: -
DNA: TGTGCCAGCAGCCTGTTCGCAGGGGACACTGAAGCTTTCTTT
CDR3: CASSLFAGDTEAFF

J: TRBJ2-2
V: TRBV3-1/TRBV3-2
size: -
D: -
DNA: TGTGCCAGCAGCCGGGGCCCGGACCACACCGGGGAGCTGTTTTTT
CDR3: CASSRGPDHTGELFF

J: TRBJ2-5
V: TRBV3-1/TRBV3-2
size: -
D: TRBD2
DNA: TGTGCCAGCAGCCAAGATCGGACTAGCTGGGAGACCCAGTACTTC
CDR3: CASSQDRTSWETQYF

J: TRBJ2-2
V: TRBV4-2
size: -
D: -
DNA: TGTGCCAGCAGCCAAGATAGGGGCCTGAACACCGGGGAGCTGTTTTTT
CDR3: CASSQDRGLNTGELFF